These 10 T cell receptor beta chains were sequenced from one sample in a study of shared clonotypes between healthy human individuals. TCRdb's table, derived via immunoSEQ multiplex PCR, lists solely in-frame clones and lacks some. The sample has more than 2 million clones, around 95% seen once. The specimen sequenced was naive CD4+ T cells sorted from blood. The subset is: CD45RA+ positively selected. The source is a man between 18 and 29 years old in good health.

The chain couples TRBV15 to TRBJ2-3; D may be TRBD1 or TRBD2 (5 bases each). This CDR3 has 16 residues. Germline-derived CDR1 and CDR2 are LNHNV and YYDKDF (reference sequence). V was shortened by 1 base and J by 0 bases, with 11 bases between the two germline ends. The CDR3 bases are TGTGCCACCAGCAGAGGCGAGGGGTTTAGCACAGATACGCAGTATTTT. This gives the protein CATSRGEGFSTDTQYF.

As DNA, the CDR3 is TGCAGCGTATCCGAACGGACAGGGGTGAGAAATGAGCAGTTCTTC. Amino acid sequence: CSVSERTGVRNEQFF. This sequence joins TRBV29-1 and TRBJ2-1; 9 bases agree with TRBD1. The CDR3 has 15 residues. The V gene end was trimmed by 6 bases and the J gene end by 7 bases; junction bases not matched to a gene: 13. CDR1 and CDR2 (germline): SQVTM, ANQGSEA.

V and J are TRBV10-3 and TRBJ2-2; 7 bases map to TRBD1. CDR1 ENHRY and CDR2 SYGVKD come from the germline V gene. Trimming at V came to 6 bases and at J to 1 base, leaving 11 bases not matched to a gene. The length of the CDR3 is 17 residues. CDR3 residues: CAISDDRQGLNTGELFF. The CDR3 region has the DNA TGTGCCATCAGCGATGATAGACAGGGCCTGAACACCGGGGAGCTGTTTTTT.

With respect to this clone: This same CDR3 is encoded by further DNA sequences in the sample. This rearrangement joins TRBV7-9 to TRBJ2-2; perhaps D is TRBD1 or TRBD2 (5 bases each). The V gene lost 0 bases and the J gene lost 2 bases, with 10 bases spanning the gap. The CDR3 sequence is 16 residues long. Germline V lookup: CDR1 SEHNR, CDR2 FQNEAQ (reference sequence). CDR3 in DNA: TGTGCCAGCAGCTTAGCCGGGACGGCTAACACCGGGGAGCTGTTTTTT. Residues: CASSLAGTANTGELFF.

The chain's CDR3 is CASSLKPPLHF. CDR3 nucleotides: TGTGCCAGCAGTTTAAAGCCGCCCCTCCACTTT. The chain is built from TRBV28 and TRBJ1-6; no clear D gene. CDR1 MDHEN and CDR2 SYDVKM come from the germline V gene. Trimming stripped 2 bases from V and 13 bases from J, with 6 bases between. This CDR3 region has 11 residues.

This chain uses TRBV4-3 with TRBJ2-1; no definite D call. The CDR3 sequence is 13 residues long. Per germline, CDR1 LGHNA and CDR2 YSLEER. Trimming pared 0 bases from V and 6 bases from J, leaving 6 bases between. The CDR3 coding sequence is TGCGCCAGCAGCCAAGAAACGGTCAATGAGCAGTTCTTC. It is translated as CASSQETVNEQFF.

The chain joins TRBV6-1 to TRBJ2-1, with 14 bases fitting TRBD2. The CDR3 totals 15 residues. V dropped 4 bases and J dropped 8; count of bases not matched to a gene: 4. From germline, CDR1 is MNHNS and CDR2 SASEGT. The chain's CDR3 is CASSARLAGGDEQFF. CDR3 coding DNA: TGTGCCAGCAGTGCCCGACTAGCGGGGGGGGATGAGCAGTTCTTC.

V gene TRBV5-1 combines with J gene TRBJ2-6, with unresolved D. This CDR3 contains 16 residues. The germline V gene has CDR1 SGHRS and CDR2 YFSETQ. Trimming shortened V by 2 bases and J by 1 base, and 10 bases separated the two germline ends. The CDR3 is CASSFQVSSGANVLTF. CDR3 coding DNA: TGCGCCAGCAGCTTCCAGGTCTCATCTGGGGCCAACGTCCTGACTTTC.

This clone was picked up one time. This sequence joins TRBV10-2 and TRBJ2-5, with TRBD2 matching 7 bases. The V gene's germline CDR1 is WSHSY and CDR2 SAAADI. The CDR3 consists of 12 residues. The junction had 4 bases not matched to a gene; V was cut back by 8 bases and J by 4 bases. CDR3 nucleotides: TGCGCCAGCGGGGCTAGCGGAGAGACCCAGTACTTC. Amino acids: CASGASGETQYF.

Points on this clone: The same CDR3 can be traced to other DNA sequences in this sample. The chain recombines TRBV5-4 with TRBJ2-5, with TRBD2 matching over 9 bases. The CDR3 extends over 15 amino acids. Germline values: CDR1 SGHNT, CDR2 YYREEE (reference sequence). Unmatched junction bases numbered 2, after V lost 0 bases and J lost 2 bases. The CDR3 bases are TGTGCCAGCAGCTTGGGACTAGCGGAACAAGAGACCCAGTACTTC. Its translation: CASSLGLAEQETQYF.